This TCR beta chain was profiled in a study of blood T cell repertoires in COVID-19. Study as a whole: T cells, B-cell-depleted T cells, or PBMCs supplied cDNA or gDNA.

The CDR3 spans 17 residues. Germline-derived CDR1 and CDR2 are SEHNR and FQNEAQ (reference sequence). J gave up 0 bases and V 1 base, and 6 bases lay outside the gene matches. As handled by the study authors: The assay estimated nucleated cells by amplifying reference gene primers. Clones were read by immunoSEQ multiplex PCR, and TCRdb kept only the in-frame ones, dropping some. For V, J and clone size, that table is used; D and trimming come from the DNA. Seen here are about 180,000 clones, roughly 83% observed once, and the top ten hold less than 3.5%. The rearrangement uses TRBV7-9 and TRBJ1-1; 9 bases map to TRBD1. The sample taken for sequencing was peripheral blood. The source of this sequence is an older woman with acute or convalescent COVID-19. The DNA of the CDR3 is TGTGCCAGCAGCTTAGTGGGACAGGGTATCATGAACACTGAAGCTTTCTTT. It encodes CASSLVGQGIMNTEAFF.